This T cell receptor (beta chain) was sequenced in a study of OX40 agonist ivuxolimab in advanced cancers. Study background: The study enrolled dose-escalation patients with hepatocellular carcinoma, melanoma, renal cell or head and neck cancer.

The germline CDR1 and CDR2 sequences are MGHDK and SYGVNS. The CDR3 totals 17 residues. Trimming at V came to 2 bases and at J to 8 bases, leaving 11 bases not matched to a gene. Assay used: immunoSEQ multiplex PCR; TCRdb lists only in-frame clones, some missing. Among 20,000 to 25,000 clones, roughly 77% were seen once, and the ten largest hold approximately 9.6%. This clone has a handful of counts. Its antigen is currently unknown. General study findings and limits: Normalized expansion of T-cell clones was also low for some nonresponders. Individuals who were partial responders at 0.1-3.0 mg/kg had clonal expansion that ranked among the lowest.

The input for sequencing was CD4+ or CD8+ T cells sorted from blood, taken in a trial of the OX40 agonist ivuxolimab. This receptor was identified in an adult with an advanced solid tumor such as melanoma, head and neck, liver or kidney cancer. V and J are TRBV25-1 and TRBJ2-1; 11 nucleotides align to TRBD1. This CDR3 reads CASSETTGTGGKDEQFF. As DNA, the CDR3 is TGTGCCAGCAGTGAAACGACCGGGACAGGGGGAAAGGATGAGCAGTTCTTC.